The 16 T cell receptor beta chains in this list originate from one sample, sequenced in a study of shared clonotypes between healthy human individuals (dated by TCRdb to the early 2020s). The library was built by means of the immunoSEQ multiplex PCR assay. TCRdb carries this immuneACCESS record with in-frame sequences only. Its versions omit some clonotypes, under half of them owing to an unresolved V gene in the studies checked, with the rest unexplained. Within this sample are 400,000 to 500,000 clones, with over 60% of them counted one time only. In total, the top ten clones hold over 10% of the sample. The source material was PBMCs. Receptor source: a woman aged 40 to 55 in good health. Some clones in this sample may be carry-over from other donors' samples.

This sequence joins TRBV5-6 and TRBJ1-4; D not certain. The CDR3 loop spans 16 amino acids. CDR1 is SGHDT and CDR2 is YYEEEE in the germline V gene. The V gene lost 0 bases and the J gene lost 2 bases, with 11 bases spanning the gap. The CDR3, as DNA: TGTGCCAGCAGCTTGGGCGCAGGTCCCACTAATGAAAAACTGTTTTTT. Translation gives CASSLGAGPTNEKLFF.

The genes are TRBV7-9 and TRBJ1-4, with D possibly matching TRBD1 (5 bases). Trimming removed 4 bases from V and 0 bases from J, with 15 bases in between. CDR3 length equals 17 residues. CDR1 and CDR2 (germline): SEHNR, FQNEAQ (reference sequence). CDR3 in amino acids: CASSSPQGSATNEKLFF. In DNA form, the CDR3 reads TGTGCCAGCAGCTCGCCGCAGGGCTCTGCAACTAATGAAAAACTGTTTTTT. Looking up the rest from reference TRBV7-9 and TRBJ1-4 gives the full variable domain: DTGVSQNPRHKITKRGQNVTFRCDPISEHNRLYWYRQTLGQGPEFLTYFQNEAQLEKSRLLSDRFSAERPKGSFSTLEIQRTEQGDSAMYLCASSSPQGSATNEKLFFGSGTQLSVL.

The gene calls are TRBV7-9 and TRBJ2-5; D not certain. The CDR3 has 15 residues. Trimming shortened V by 5 bases and J by 5 bases, and 18 bases separated the two germline ends. CDR1 is SEHNR, CDR2 FQNEAQ, per germline (reference sequence). CDR3 sequence (DNA): TGTGCCAGCAGCGTAGTAGGCGGAAAGAGGGAGACCCAGTACTTC. This gives the protein CASSVVGGKRETQYF. Complete variable domain (other parts from reference TRBV7-9 and TRBJ2-5): DTGVSQNPRHKITKRGQNVTFRCDPISEHNRLYWYRQTLGQGPEFLTYFQNEAQLEKSRLLSDRFSAERPKGSFSTLEIQRTEQGDSAMYLCASSVVGGKRETQYFGPGTRLLVL.

V gene TRBV6-6 combines with J gene TRBJ1-2; tentatively, D is TRBD1 (6 bases). The germline V and J ends were trimmed by 0 bases and 2 bases, with 10 bases remaining between them. Germline V CDR1 and CDR2: MNHNY, SVGAGI (reference sequence). The CDR3 covers 15 residues. CDR3 DNA: TGTGCCAGCAGTTACTCGAGTGGACAGAACTATGGCTACACCTTC. Protein product: CASSYSSGQNYGYTF.

CDR3 loop: CASSSGQGATGELFF. CDR3 coding DNA: TGTGCCAGCAGCTCTGGACAGGGGGCCACCGGGGAGCTGTTTTTT. V usage is TRBV7-9 and J usage is TRBJ2-2; TRBD1 aligns across 11 bases. The CDR3 is 15 residues long. J lost 4 bases, V lost 4 bases, and 2 bases had no gene match. The V gene's germline CDR1 is SEHNR and CDR2 FQNEAQ (reference sequence).

V usage is TRBV6-1 and J usage is TRBJ2-7; 10 bases agree with TRBD2. V lost 6 bases and J lost 5; bases outside the gene matches: 10. The CDR3 sequence is 15 residues long. CDR1 is MNHNS and CDR2 is SASEGT in the germline V gene. CDR3 DNA: TGTGCCAGCAGATTAGTACTAGCGGGAAATGACGAGCAGTACTTC. Encoded protein: CASRLVLAGNDEQYF.

This clone was seen more than once but under ten times. The chain joins TRBV5-1 to TRBJ2-5; 10 nucleotides line up with TRBD1. J was trimmed by 3 bases and V by 9 bases; bases with no gene match: 8. There are 14 residues in the CDR3. Germline CDR1 reads SGHRS; CDR2 reads YFSETQ. The CDR3 DNA reads TGCGCCACCAAGCAGGGGACAGGGGAAGAGACCCAGTACTTC. It specifies CATKQGTGEETQYF.

Relative to its sample, this clone is medium-sized. This same CDR3 is encoded by further DNA sequences in the sample. V and J are TRBV27 and TRBJ2-7; either TRBD1 or TRBD2 may supply D (5 bases each). CDR3 length: 12 residues. CDR1 is MNHEY and CDR2 is SMNVEV in the germline V gene (reference sequence). Trimming took 3 bases from V and 5 from J, leaving 8 bases between them. The CDR3 spells CASSFGTHEQYF. CDR3 in DNA: TGTGCCAGCAGTTTCGGGACCCACGAGCAGTACTTC.

This clone has only one observation. This chain uses TRBV25-1 with TRBJ2-2, with D perhaps matching TRBD1 (7 bases). The CDR3 totals 15 residues. V was trimmed by 6 bases and J by 6 bases, leaving 17 bases between them. Germline assignment: CDR1 MGHDK and CDR2 SYGVNS. The CDR3 loop reads CASRRDRGPAGELFF. For the CDR3, the DNA is TGTGCCAGCAGGCGGGATAGGGGGCCCGCCGGGGAGCTGTTTTTT.

The chain uses TRBV5-1 and TRBJ2-6; 11 bases match TRBD1. The CDR3 consists of 17 residues. With V trimmed by 4 bases and J by 7 bases, 10 bases remained unmatched. The V gene's germline CDR1 is SGHRS and CDR2 YFSETQ. CDR3 bases: TGCGCCAGCAGCCCCCGGACAGGGGGCGGTATAGCCAACGTCCTGACTTTC. As protein: CASSPRTGGGIANVLTF. Full variable domain (outside the CDR3, taken from reference TRBV5-1 and TRBJ2-6): KAGVTQTPRYLIKTRGQQVTLSCSPISGHRSVSWYQQTPGQGLQFLFEYFSETQRNKGNFPGRFSGRQFSNSRSEMNVSTLELGDSALYLCASSPRTGGGIANVLTFGAGSRLTVL.

The chain employs TRBV4-1 and TRBJ2-1; D is uncertain. V dropped 4 bases and J dropped 8 bases, with 12 bases sitting between them. Germline CDR1 is MGHRA and CDR2 is YSYEKL. This CDR3 has 13 residues. The CDR3 sequence: CASSPSWRYEQFF. The DNA for the CDR3 is TGCGCCAGCAGCCCCAGCTGGCGTTATGAGCAGTTCTTC.

This clone was detected only once. The gene calls are TRBV5-1 and TRBJ2-1; 11 nucleotides align to TRBD2. Trimming cost V 0 bases and J 3 bases; bases outside gene matches: 8. CDR3 length equals 18 residues. CDR1 and CDR2 from the germline V gene are SGHRS and YFSETQ. CDR3 DNA: TGCGCCAGCAGCTTGGCGGGACTAGCGGTAACCCTCTACAATGAGCAGTTCTTC. Amino acids: CASSLAGLAVTLYNEQFF.

The V gene is TRBV5-8, the J gene TRBJ2-2, with TRBD2 matching 7 bases. The CDR3 sequence is 14 residues long. V shed 4 bases, J shed 4 bases, and the junction held 4 bases outside the gene matches. Germline loops: CDR1 SGHTS, CDR2 YDEGEE. CDR3 in amino acids: CASSRGTTTGELFF. The CDR3 DNA follows: TGTGCCAGCAGCCGCGGGACTACCACCGGGGAGCTGTTTTTT.

The rearrangement uses TRBV14 and TRBJ2-3; D may be TRBD1 or TRBD2 (5 bases each). Germline lookup yields CDR1 SGHDN and CDR2 FVKESK. The CDR3 is 17 amino acids. V gave up 0 bases and J gave up 0 bases, with 13 bases separating them. The CDR3 loop reads CASSQESGTVSTDTQYF. CDR3 sequence (DNA): TGTGCCAGCAGCCAAGAATCAGGGACGGTCAGCACAGATACGCAGTATTTT.

The chain is built from TRBV27 and TRBJ2-7; 7 bases fit TRBD2. Germline lookup yields CDR1 MNHEY and CDR2 SMNVEV (reference sequence). V dropped 0 bases and J dropped 2; count of bases not matched to a gene: 10. This CDR3 comprises 17 residues. This CDR3 is CASSLSRPSGGAYEQYF. CDR3 DNA sequence: TGTGCCAGCAGTTTATCCCGCCCTAGCGGAGGAGCCTACGAGCAGTACTTC.

V usage is TRBV25-1 and J usage is TRBJ1-4; no reliable D call. CDR1 is MGHDK and CDR2 is SYGVNS in the germline V gene. V was cut by 3 bases and J by 10 bases, with 9 bases left in between. The CDR3 runs 12 residues. In DNA, the CDR3 is TGTGCCAGCAGTGATTCGATAGGAAAACTGTTTTTT. Translated, it gives CASSDSIGKLFF.